This TCR beta chain emerged from a study of CD8 T cells in Susac syndrome. Findings of the study overall: The study acknowledged a relatively small number of individuals in its TCR sequencing and HLA analysis.

About 0.5 to 1 ug RNA was reverse transcribed with random hexamers. TCRdb called the immunoSEQ multiplex PCR reads again in MiXCR, with one record for every CDR3 protein. In the table there are around 190,000 distinct CDR3 sequences, approximately 93% of which are singletons. Notes on this clonotype: Antigen specificity is unknown.

This CDR3 has 15 amino acids. Trimming at V came to 6 bases and at J to 6 bases, leaving 13 bases not matched to a gene. The germline CDR1 and CDR2 sequences are MDHEN and SYDVKM. Source material: CD4+ T cells from PBMCs. V and J are TRBV28 and TRBJ2-7; the match to TRBD1 covers 8 bases. The TCR originated in a human donor in good health. The CDR3 sequence is CASSSHQITGGEQYV. The CDR3 nucleotides read TGTGCCAGCAGCTCCCACCAAATAACAGGGGGCGAGCAGTACGTC.